Included here is one T cell receptor beta chain sequence, with context. Its specificity is unknown. The data were obtained in a study of T-cell memory formation after mild COVID-19. Whole-study findings and limits: In pre-infection memory, a portion of responding clones appeared, which suggested that cross-reactive memory joined. Contracting CD4+ clones sat mainly in CM and EM; CD8+ in EMRA.

TCRdb called the 5' RACE reads again in MiXCR, with one record for every CDR3 protein. This table holds around 300,000 distinct CDR3 sequences, around 17% found once. There are 14 residues in the CDR3. Per the germline V gene, CDR1 is SGHTA and CDR2 is FQGTGA. Deletions cut 5 bases from V and 1 base from J, with 11 bases between. This chain connects TRBV7-3 to TRBJ2-5; D ambiguous. The receptor was derived from a man aged 18 to 30 who had mild COVID-19 (a few samples of this study predate the infection). Cell type and time point are not known. The sample was PBMCs or a T cell subset sorted from them (not recorded which). The CDR3 spells CASSPTSAQETQYF. The CDR3, as DNA: TGTGCCAGCAGCCCGACCTCGGCCCAAGAGACCCAGTACTTC.